Sequencing of this T cell receptor beta chain was carried out in a study of cytomegalovirus exposure and HLA in healthy donors. Study in general: Of more than 350 genotyped donors, approximately 80% clustered with self-reported Caucasian donors. General study points: Rarity held for most TCR sequences, but there were some public TCRs that occurred in many donors.

60 Vbeta and 13 Jbeta primers were used in PCR. In the authors' workflow: Unique TCR beta chains totaled some 81 million in a later count, with roughly 12 million of them shared. Profiling relied on immunoSEQ multiplex PCR, and the TCRdb table lists in-frame clones only, not all of them. That table is the source of V, J and clone size, and D and trimming were worked out from the DNA. Among 50,000 to 65,000 clones listed, roughly 73% were seen once. This clone showed up just a few times. What it recognizes is unknown. Specimen: PBMCs. This clonotype was sampled from a man younger than 35 in good health and CMV-seronegative.

The DNA for the CDR3 is TGTGCCAGCAGCCAAGCACGGGGGAATGAGCAGTTCTTC. Translation gives CASSQARGNEQFF. This sequence joins TRBV4-2 and TRBJ2-1, with a tentative D call TRBD2 (6 bases). The CDR3 consists of 13 residues. CDR1 is LGHNA and CDR2 is YNFKEQ in the germline V gene. V lost 1 base to trimming and J lost 7 bases, with 8 bases between them.